This TCR beta chain is from a study of cytomegalovirus exposure and HLA in healthy donors. Germline loops: CDR1 GTSNPN, CDR2 SVGIG (reference sequence). The CDR3 is 15 residues long. As for this clone: Its antigen is not identified. One end of the junction is discordant with germline, which a read error may explain.

Use of 60 Vbeta and 13 Jbeta primers characterized the PCR. The method was immunoSEQ multiplex PCR; TCRdb's version includes in-frame clones alone and lacks a portion of them. The sample totals some 41,000 clones. Study findings and constraints: Published work reported that the classifier diagnosed cytomegalovirus status with high specificity and sensitivity. Follow-up analysis later connected one missense variant in DCLRE1C with trimming of TCR beta V- and J-genes.

This rearrangement joins TRBV30 to TRBJ2-5; D is perhaps TRBD1 (6 bases). The sequenced sample was PBMCs. The sequence derives from a man aged 25-40 years in good health and CMV-seronegative. The CDR3 nucleotides read TGTGCCGGGAGTGTAGTAGGGGGTCGACAAGAGACCCAGTACTTC. Translated: CAGSVVGGRQETQYF.